Sequencing of this T cell receptor (beta chain) was carried out in a study of low-dose radiotherapy and immunotherapy resistance in tumors. In the study overall: The study delivered 0.5 Gy per fraction every 2 weeks to Cohort 1, totaling 6.5 Gy. Patients were treated with intravenous nivolumab at 240 mg every two weeks and were also dosed with ipilimumab at 1 mg/kg every six weeks. Patients took 300 mg oral aspirin daily for four cycles from cycle 1 day 1.

V trimming: 2 bases; J trimming: 8 bases; junction bases outside the gene matches: 6. The CDR3 runs to 15 residues. Per germline, CDR1 MRHNA and CDR2 SNTAGT. The donors' regimen was nivolumab, ipilimumab, aspirin, low-dose cyclophosphamide and low-dose radiotherapy. TRAV- and TRBV-specific primers, spanning alpha and beta chains, primed first-strand cDNA. The PCR that amplified TCRs ran for approximately 20 cycles, relying on a constant-region primer and a V-primer adapter. Each CDR3 protein gets one entry after TCRdb re-called the reads with MiXCR. The repertoire holds around 15,000 distinct CDR3 sequences, with approximately 70% as singletons.

The TCR sequence derives from a human donor with advanced metastatic prostate, ovarian, gallbladder or colorectal cancer (not recorded which). This table probably holds off-target reads from a library built for another chain. The rearrangement uses TRBV6-4 and TRBJ2-2; 9 positions agree with TRBD2. CDR3 residues: CASSDVAGAGGELFF. The CDR3, as DNA: TGTGCCAGCAGTGACGTAGCGGGAGCCGGAGGGGAGCTGTTTTTT.